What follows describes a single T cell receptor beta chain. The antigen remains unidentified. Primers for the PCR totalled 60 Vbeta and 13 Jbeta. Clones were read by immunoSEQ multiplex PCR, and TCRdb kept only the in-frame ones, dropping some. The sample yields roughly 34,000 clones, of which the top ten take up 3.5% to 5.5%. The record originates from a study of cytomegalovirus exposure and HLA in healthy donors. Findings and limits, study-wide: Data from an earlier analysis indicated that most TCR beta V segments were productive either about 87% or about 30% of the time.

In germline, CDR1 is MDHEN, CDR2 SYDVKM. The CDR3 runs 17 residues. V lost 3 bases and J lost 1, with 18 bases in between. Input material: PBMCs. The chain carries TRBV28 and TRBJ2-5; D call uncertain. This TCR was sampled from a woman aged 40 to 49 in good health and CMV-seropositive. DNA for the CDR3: TGTGCCAGCAGTTTCTCGCGTTCCTCGGGTTCCCAAGAGACCCAGTACTTC. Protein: CASSFSRSSGSQETQYF. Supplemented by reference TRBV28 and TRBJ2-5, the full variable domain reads DVKVTQSSRYLVKRTGEKVFLECVQDMDHENMFWYRQDPGLGLRLIYFSYDVKMKEKGDIPEGYSVSREKKERFSLILESASTNQTSMYLCASSFSRSSGSQETQYFGPGTRLLVL.